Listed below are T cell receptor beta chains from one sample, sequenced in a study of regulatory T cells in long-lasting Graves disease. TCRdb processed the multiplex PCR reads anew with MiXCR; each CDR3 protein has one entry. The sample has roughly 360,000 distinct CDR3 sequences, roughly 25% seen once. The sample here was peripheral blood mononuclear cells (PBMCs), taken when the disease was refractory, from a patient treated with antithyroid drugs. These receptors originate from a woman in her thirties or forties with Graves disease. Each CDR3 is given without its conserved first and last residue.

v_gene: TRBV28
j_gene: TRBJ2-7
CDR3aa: ASTVTSTGLYEQY

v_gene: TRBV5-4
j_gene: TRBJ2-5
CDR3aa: ASSLDPIAETQY

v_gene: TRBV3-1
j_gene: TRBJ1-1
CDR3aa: ASSHTGQGETEAF

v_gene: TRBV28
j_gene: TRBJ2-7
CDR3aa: ASSLDRTYEQY

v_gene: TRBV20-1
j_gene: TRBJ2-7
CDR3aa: SAKTGQGVMQY

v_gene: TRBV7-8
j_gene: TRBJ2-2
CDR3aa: ASSLWTGTGELF

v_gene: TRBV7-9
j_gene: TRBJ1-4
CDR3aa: ASSLEVGGFGEKLF

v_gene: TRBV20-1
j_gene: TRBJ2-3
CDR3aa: SARDGGAGTDTQY

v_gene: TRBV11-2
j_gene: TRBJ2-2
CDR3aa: ASSLRLAGGWNTGELF

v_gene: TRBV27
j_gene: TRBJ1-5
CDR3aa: ASHRGGRHSNQPQH

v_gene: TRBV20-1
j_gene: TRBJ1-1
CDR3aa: SARRVNTEAF

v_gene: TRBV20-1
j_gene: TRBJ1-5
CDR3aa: SFRGKGALTYSNQPQH

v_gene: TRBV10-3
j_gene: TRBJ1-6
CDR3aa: AISEFTGSNSPLH

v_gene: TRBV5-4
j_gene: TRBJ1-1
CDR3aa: ASGSGGVNTEAF

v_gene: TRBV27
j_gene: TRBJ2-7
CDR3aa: ASSLFGTSAPYEQY

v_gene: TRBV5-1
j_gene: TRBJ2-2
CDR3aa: ASPTKNPLSGRAVHTGELF

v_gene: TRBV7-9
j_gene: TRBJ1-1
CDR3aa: ASSLLPGTLRSTEAF

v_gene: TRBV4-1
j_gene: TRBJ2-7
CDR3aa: ASSRSAAEVYEQY

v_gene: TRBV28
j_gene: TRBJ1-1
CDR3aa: ASSFRNINRGKNTEAF

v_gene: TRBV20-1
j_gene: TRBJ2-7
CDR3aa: SASDAGTSYEQY

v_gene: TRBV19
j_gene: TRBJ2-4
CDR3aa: ASSIMGGERNIQY

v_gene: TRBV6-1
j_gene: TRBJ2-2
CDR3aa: ATRRRTGELF

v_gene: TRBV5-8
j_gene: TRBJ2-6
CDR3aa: ASSPGQSSGANVLT

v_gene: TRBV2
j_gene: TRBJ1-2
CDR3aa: ASRGTTNYGYT

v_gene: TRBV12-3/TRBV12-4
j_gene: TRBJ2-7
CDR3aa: ASSLGDSGSTYEQY

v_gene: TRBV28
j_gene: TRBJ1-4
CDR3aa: ASSLPGLGEEKLF

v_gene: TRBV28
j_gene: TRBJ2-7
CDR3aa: ASSFPTLYEQY

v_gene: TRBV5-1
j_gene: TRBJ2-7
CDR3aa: ASTTTGALGEQY

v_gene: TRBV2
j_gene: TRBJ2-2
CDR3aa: ASSVGQGSAGELF

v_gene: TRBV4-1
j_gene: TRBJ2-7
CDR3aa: ASSQLTGGKAYEQY

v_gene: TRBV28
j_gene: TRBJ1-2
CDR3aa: ASSFGAGGYT

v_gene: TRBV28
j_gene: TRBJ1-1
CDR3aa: ASSPPAGWTEAF

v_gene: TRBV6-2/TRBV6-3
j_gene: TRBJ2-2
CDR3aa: ASSELAGDTGELF

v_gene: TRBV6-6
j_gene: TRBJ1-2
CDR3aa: ASSYSGTTSLGYT

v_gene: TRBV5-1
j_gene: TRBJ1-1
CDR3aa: ASSLGTGHTEAF

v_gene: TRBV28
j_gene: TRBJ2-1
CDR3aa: ASSLWQGHNEQF

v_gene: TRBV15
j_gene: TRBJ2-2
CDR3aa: ATSRLGQIGGELF

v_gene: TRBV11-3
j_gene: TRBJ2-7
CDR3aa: ASSLRTGQQY

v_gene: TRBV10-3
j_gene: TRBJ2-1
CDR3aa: AILGKTGPDYNEQF

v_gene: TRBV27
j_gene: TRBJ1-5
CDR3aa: ASSPGILSNQPQH

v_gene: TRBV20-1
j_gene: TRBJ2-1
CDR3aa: SARGSAYNEQF

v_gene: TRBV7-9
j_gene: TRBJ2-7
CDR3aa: ASSYMGSGYEQY

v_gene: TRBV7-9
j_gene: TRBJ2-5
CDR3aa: ASSEGHLKETQY

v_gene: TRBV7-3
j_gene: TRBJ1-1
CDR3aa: ASSLIGPPGAEAF

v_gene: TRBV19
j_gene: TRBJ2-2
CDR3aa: ASSIWGTGDAGELF

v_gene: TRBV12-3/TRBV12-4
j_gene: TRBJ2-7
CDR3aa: ASSLMAGDEQY

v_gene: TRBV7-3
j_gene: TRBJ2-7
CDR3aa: ASSPGTGGNYEQY

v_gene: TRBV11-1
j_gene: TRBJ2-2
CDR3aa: ASSLDSSANTGELF

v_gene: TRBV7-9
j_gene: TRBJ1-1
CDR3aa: ASSLARGGKGREAF

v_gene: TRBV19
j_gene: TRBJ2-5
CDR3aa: ASNGVTGEETQY

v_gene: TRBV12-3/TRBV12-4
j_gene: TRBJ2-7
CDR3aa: ASSFRTGDYEQY

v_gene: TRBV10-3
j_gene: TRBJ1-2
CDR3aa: ASIQGGSNYGYT

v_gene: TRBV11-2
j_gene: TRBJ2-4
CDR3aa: ASSSRGTGSY

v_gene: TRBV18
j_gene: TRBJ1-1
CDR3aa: ASHTAGDGTEAF

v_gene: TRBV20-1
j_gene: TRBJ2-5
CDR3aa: SAGGPQY

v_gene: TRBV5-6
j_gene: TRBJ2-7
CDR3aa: ASSAVQRGEYEQY

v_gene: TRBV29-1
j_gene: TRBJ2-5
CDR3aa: SVGEQGAGGTQY

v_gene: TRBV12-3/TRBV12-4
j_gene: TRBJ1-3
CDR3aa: ASTSWEGPSGNTIY

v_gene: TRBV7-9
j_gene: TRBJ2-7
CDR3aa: ASSLETGTSYEQY

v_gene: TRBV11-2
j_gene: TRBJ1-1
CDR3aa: ASSFGRTEAF